These T cell receptor beta chains were read from a single sample in a study of Ad26.COV2.S vaccination and SARS-CoV-2 variants. Clones were sequenced by immunoSEQ multiplex PCR, and TCRdb holds only the in-frame ones, with some missing. The sample carries approximately 300,000 clones, approximately 86% recorded once. Sequencing used peripheral blood, obtained in a trial of Ad26.COV2.S vaccine versus placebo. The receptors were gathered from a person aged 18-60 years who received the Ad26.COV2.S COVID-19 vaccine or a placebo. Each CDR3 is given with its conserved first and last residue. Each record gives: V gene, clone size, J gene, D gene, CDR3 protein, CDR3 DNA. D genes are given only for firm matches. Not every row has a clone size; where given, it reads once, few, many or a size class.

TRBV10-3	-	TRBJ2-3	-	CAISESTLFRDTDTQYF	TGTGCCATCAGTGAGTCAACACTCTTTCGCGACACAGATACGCAGTATTTT
TRBV7-9	-	TRBJ2-7	-	CASSARQAYSYEQYF	TGTGCCAGCAGCGCAAGACAGGCCTACTCCTACGAGCAGTACTTC
TRBV3-1/TRBV3-2	-	TRBJ2-1	-	CASSQVSPMGEQFF	TGTGCCAGCAGCCAAGTCTCCCCGATGGGTGAGCAGTTCTTC
TRBV20-1	-	TRBJ1-4	TRBD1	CSASSGTGVPNEKLFF	TGCAGTGCTAGTAGTGGGACAGGGGTCCCTAATGAAAAACTGTTTTTT
TRBV19	-	TRBJ2-1	TRBD1	CASSIDLQGADNEQFF	TGTGCCAGTAGTATAGATCTCCAGGGGGCCGACAATGAGCAGTTCTTC
TRBV18	-	TRBJ2-7	TRBD1	CASSPAGQGAHEQYF	TGTGCCAGCTCACCAGCGGGACAGGGTGCCCACGAGCAGTACTTC
TRBV19	-	TRBJ1-1	-	CASSIWSVPTEAFF	TGTGCCAGTAGTATTTGGAGCGTCCCCACTGAAGCTTTCTTT
TRBV29-1	-	TRBJ2-7	TRBD1	CSVEWGTGNYEQYF	TGCAGCGTTGAATGGGGGACAGGGAACTACGAGCAGTACTTC
TRBV15	-	TRBJ1-5	-	CATSRDVYQPQHF	TGTGCCACCAGCAGAGATGTGTATCAGCCCCAGCATTTT
TRBV5-1	-	TRBJ2-1	-	CASSLISSNEQFF	TGCGCCAGCAGCTTGATATCCTCCAATGAGCAGTTCTTC
TRBV5-6	-	TRBJ1-3	-	CASSLGRGRNTIYF	TGTGCCAGCAGCTTGGGTCGGGGTCGGAACACCATATATTTT
TRBV5-1	once	TRBJ1-3	TRBD1	CASQQGAVGNTIYF	TGCGCCAGCCAACAGGGGGCTGTTGGAAACACCATATATTTT
TRBV3-1/TRBV3-2	-	TRBJ1-6	-	CASSPTLDSSYNSPLHF	TGTGCCAGCAGCCCAACCCTGGACAGCTCCTATAATTCACCCCTCCACTTT
TRBV28	few	TRBJ1-6	TRBD1	CASSFIGGPSNSPLHF	TGTGCCAGCAGTTTTATAGGGGGCCCTTCCAATTCACCCCTCCACTTT
TRBV5-1	-	TRBJ2-7	TRBD1	CASSSGTGVEQYF	TGCGCCAGCAGCTCCGGGACAGGGGTCGAGCAGTACTTC
TRBV14	-	TRBJ2-3	TRBD1	CASSHRDYRGQTTDTQYF	TGTGCCAGCAGCCATAGGGATTACCGGGGACAGACCACAGATACGCAGTATTTT
TRBV5-1	once	TRBJ1-2	TRBD1	CASSPDRVAGYGYTF	TGCGCCAGCAGCCCGGACAGGGTGGCGGGCTATGGCTACACCTTC
TRBV20-1	-	TRBJ2-2	-	CSASDRNTGELFF	TGCAGTGCTAGTGACAGGAACACCGGGGAGCTGTTTTTT
TRBV28	-	TRBJ1-2	-	CASSLFQGSSQGYTF	TGTGCCAGCAGTTTATTTCAGGGTTCGTCTCAGGGCTACACCTTC
TRBV3-1/TRBV3-2	-	TRBJ2-3	TRBD2	CASSQAVGGGGRTDTQYF	TGTGCCAGCAGCCAAGCCGTTGGGGGCGGGGGGCGCACAGATACGCAGTATTTT
TRBV28	-	TRBJ1-6	-	CASSRSPYSPLHF	TGTGCCAGCAGTAGGTCTCCGTATTCACCCCTCCACTTT
TRBV3-1/TRBV3-2	-	TRBJ2-3	-	CASSPGTDTQYF	TGTGCCAGCAGTCCTGGGACAGATACGCAGTATTTT
TRBV28	-	TRBJ2-5	TRBD2	CASSPPRGGVETQYF	TGTGCCAGCAGCCCCCCGCGCGGGGGGGTGGAGACCCAGTACTTC
TRBV5-1	once	TRBJ2-1	-	CASSLGGGGYNEQFF	TGCGCCAGCAGCTTGGGGGGTGGAGGCTACAATGAGCAGTTCTTC
TRBV18	-	TRBJ2-5	-	CASSPSEGQETQYF	TGTGCCAGCTCACCATCTGAAGGACAAGAGACCCAGTACTTC
TRBV6-2/TRBV6-3	-	TRBJ2-7	-	CASSNPLDAEQYF	TGTGCCAGCAGTAACCCGTTGGACGCCGAGCAGTACTTC
TRBV2	-	TRBJ1-1	TRBD1	CASTPQARTGGYF	TGTGCCAGCACCCCACAAGCAAGGACAGGCGGATACTTT
TRBV5-1	-	TRBJ2-3	-	CASSLTGSTDTQYF	TGCGCCAGCAGCTTGACAGGTTCCACAGATACGCAGTATTTT
TRBV5-4	-	TRBJ1-6	-	CASSSRASYNSPLHF	TGTGCCAGCAGTTCCCGAGCGTCCTATAATTCACCCCTCCACTTT
TRBV12-3/TRBV12-4	-	TRBJ1-6	-	CSLGGKDNSPLHF	TGTTCGCTGGGAGGGAAAGATAATTCACCCCTCCACTTT
TRBV5-1	-	TRBJ1-6	-	CASSLDGQGRGNSPLHF	TGCGCCAGCAGCTTGGATGGGCAGGGCCGTGGTAATTCACCCCTCCACTTT
TRBV25-1	-	TRBJ1-4	-	CASSEYLAGAEKLFF	TGTGCCAGCAGTGAATATTTGGCAGGGGCTGAAAAACTGTTTTTT
TRBV4-2	once	TRBJ2-2	-	CASSPLGRQGANTGELFF	TGTGCCAGCAGCCCCCTAGGTCGTCAAGGGGCGAACACCGGGGAGCTGTTTTTT
TRBV4-2	once	TRBJ1-3	-	CASSYIGQTSGNTIYF	TGTGCCAGCAGTTATATCGGACAGACCTCTGGAAACACCATATATTTT
TRBV6-5	-	TRBJ2-1	-	CASNLGGSHNEQFF	TGTGCCAGCAACTTAGGGGGGAGTCACAATGAGCAGTTCTTC
TRBV4-2	-	TRBJ1-2	TRBD1	CASSLPGQGNYGYTF	TGTGCCAGCAGCCTCCCGGGACAGGGAAACTATGGCTACACCTTC
TRBV18	-	TRBJ2-1	TRBD1	CASSGQGPYNEQFF	TGTGCCAGCTCAGGACAGGGTCCCTACAATGAGCAGTTCTTC
TRBV6-5	-	TRBJ1-1	TRBD1	CASSYQGAKAFF	TGTGCCAGCAGTTACCAGGGGGCGAAAGCTTTCTTT
TRBV28	-	TRBJ2-5	TRBD2	CASSLAWTSSRETQYF	TGTGCCAGCAGTTTAGCTTGGACTAGTTCCCGGGAGACCCAGTACTTC
TRBV28	-	TRBJ2-6	TRBD1	CASRPQDRVFSGANVLTF	TGTGCCAGCAGACCGCAGGACAGGGTTTTCTCTGGGGCCAACGTCCTGACTTTC
TRBV3-1/TRBV3-2	many	TRBJ1-3	-	CASSQDRAAGNTIYF	TGTGCCAGCAGCCAAGACAGGGCCGCTGGAAACACCATATATTTT
TRBV24-1	-	TRBJ2-2	TRBD1	CATSDPNLPGQQNTGELFF	TGTGCCACCAGTGACCCTAATCTTCCGGGACAGCAGAACACCGGGGAGCTGTTTTTT
TRBV5-1	-	TRBJ2-6	-	CASRAPLRESGANVLTF	TGCGCCAGCAGGGCGCCGTTAAGGGAGTCTGGGGCCAACGTCCTGACTTTC
TRBV6-2/TRBV6-3	few	TRBJ2-2	-	CASSYEILTGELFF	TGTGCCAGCAGTTACGAGATCCTCACCGGGGAGCTGTTTTTT
TRBV7-9	-	TRBJ2-7	TRBD2	CASSLGPSGAYEQYF	TGTGCCAGCAGCTTAGGCCCTAGCGGGGCCTACGAGCAGTACTTC
TRBV28	few	TRBJ1-1	TRBD1	CASSLDRGYGDTEAFF	TGTGCCAGCAGTTTGGACAGGGGATATGGGGACACTGAAGCTTTCTTT
TRBV5-6	-	TRBJ2-3	TRBD1	CASSARQGARTDTQYF	TGTGCCAGCAGCGCAAGACAGGGGGCGCGGACAGATACGCAGTATTTT
TRBV5-1	few	TRBJ1-1	-	CASSFRPRGGTEAFF	TGCGCCAGCAGCTTCCGACCTCGAGGAGGCACTGAAGCTTTCTTT
TRBV11-1	-	TRBJ2-3	-	CASSLMTGTDTQYF	TGTGCCAGCAGCTTAATGACAGGCACAGATACGCAGTATTTT
TRBV5-6	-	TRBJ2-1	TRBD2	CASSKGTSGDNEQFF	TGTGCCAGCAGCAAAGGGACTAGCGGGGACAATGAGCAGTTCTTC
TRBV5-1	once	TRBJ2-7	-	CASSLERGAPYEQYF	TGCGCCAGCAGCTTGGAAAGGGGGGCCCCCTACGAGCAGTACTTC
TRBV3-1/TRBV3-2	-	TRBJ2-2	-	CASSSTVNTGELFF	TGTGCCAGCAGCTCGACGGTTAACACCGGGGAGCTGTTTTTT
TRBV19	-	TRBJ1-5	-	CASKASNQPQHF	TGTGCCAGTAAGGCTAGCAATCAGCCCCAGCATTTT
TRBV5-1	-	TRBJ1-1	-	CASSSLSQTGSNTEAFF	TGCGCCAGCAGCTCCTTGTCCCAGACAGGTTCGAACACTGAAGCTTTCTTT
TRBV20-1	-	TRBJ2-7	-	CSAIGVYEQYF	TGCAGTGCTATAGGGGTCTACGAGCAGTACTTC
TRBV4-2	-	TRBJ1-6	TRBD1	CASSLPGGSYSPLHF	TGTGCCAGCAGCCTCCCAGGGGGTTCCTATTCACCCCTCCACTTT
TRBV12-1	-	TRBJ2-7	-	CASFSLGTGSFNEQYF	TGTGCCAGCTTTAGTTTAGGGACAGGGTCTTTTAACGAGCAGTACTTC
TRBV5-1	-	TRBJ1-3	-	CASSYGQSSSGNTIYF	TGCGCCAGCAGCTATGGACAGTCAAGCTCTGGAAACACCATATATTTT
TRBV5-1	-	TRBJ1-4	-	CASSLGAGEQKLFF	TGCGCCAGCAGCTTGGGGGCAGGGGAACAGAAACTGTTTTTT